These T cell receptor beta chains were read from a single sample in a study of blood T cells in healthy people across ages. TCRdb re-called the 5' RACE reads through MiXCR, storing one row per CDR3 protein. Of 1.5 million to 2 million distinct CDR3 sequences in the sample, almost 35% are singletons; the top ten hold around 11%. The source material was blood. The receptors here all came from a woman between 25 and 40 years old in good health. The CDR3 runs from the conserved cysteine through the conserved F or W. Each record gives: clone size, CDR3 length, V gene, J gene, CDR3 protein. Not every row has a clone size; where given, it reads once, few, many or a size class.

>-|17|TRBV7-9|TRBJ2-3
CASSTGRPPGDPDTQYF
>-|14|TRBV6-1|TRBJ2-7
CASSEAQGTYEQYF
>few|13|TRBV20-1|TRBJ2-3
CSALTSGPHWRYF
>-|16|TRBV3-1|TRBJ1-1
CASSQDGGGSNTEAFF
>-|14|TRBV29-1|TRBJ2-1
CSVRYRGHNNEQFF
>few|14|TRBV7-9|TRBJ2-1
CASSLAPRNAEQFF
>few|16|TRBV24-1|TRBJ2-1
CATSDAGQQSYNEQFF
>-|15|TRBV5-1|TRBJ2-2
CASTPRVKDTGELFF
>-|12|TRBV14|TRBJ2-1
CASGRQVSEQFF
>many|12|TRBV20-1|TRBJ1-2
CSVGGRIYGYTF
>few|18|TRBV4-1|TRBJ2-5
CASSQDTPGDWVTETQYF
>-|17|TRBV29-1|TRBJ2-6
CSVRPGTGYVGANVLTF
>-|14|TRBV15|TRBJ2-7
CATSRDRSPYEQYF
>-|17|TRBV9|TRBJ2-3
CASGDLAGTGDKDTQYF
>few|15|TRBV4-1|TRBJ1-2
CASSHKKTGDTLTTF
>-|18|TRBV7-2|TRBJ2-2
CASSVRIAGEGRTGELFF
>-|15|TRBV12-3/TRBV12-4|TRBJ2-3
CASSLRPVPADTQYF
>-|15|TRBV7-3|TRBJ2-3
CASSPAPTGADTQYF
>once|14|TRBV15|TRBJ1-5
CATSTTGGGQPQHF
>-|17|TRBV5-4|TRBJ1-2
CASSPNKATATFYGYTF
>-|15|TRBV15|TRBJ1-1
CATSRDGGPNTEAFF
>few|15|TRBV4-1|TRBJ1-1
CASSHDRGGGTEAFF
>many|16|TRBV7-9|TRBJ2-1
CASSLTLRRRGNEQFF
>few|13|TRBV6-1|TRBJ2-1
CASSGQAGYEQFF
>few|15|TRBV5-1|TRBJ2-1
CASSFEGGFYNEQFF
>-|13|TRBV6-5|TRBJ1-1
CASRRLMNTEAFF
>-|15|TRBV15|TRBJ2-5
CATSRGTGGEETQYF
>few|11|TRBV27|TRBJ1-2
CASRDNRGYTF
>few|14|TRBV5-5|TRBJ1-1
CASSPWAEGTEAFF
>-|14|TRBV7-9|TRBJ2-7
CASSPVARPYEQYF
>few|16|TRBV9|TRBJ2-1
CASSVGLGLSYNEQFF
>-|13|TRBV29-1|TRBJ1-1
CSVVGFENTEAFF
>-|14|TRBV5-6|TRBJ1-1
CAGSLWGAGTEAFF
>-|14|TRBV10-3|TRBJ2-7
CAISDGTGGYEQYF
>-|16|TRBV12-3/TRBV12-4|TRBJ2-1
CACSLGPSTSHNEQFF
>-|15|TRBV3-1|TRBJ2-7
CASSRQGPSSYEQYF
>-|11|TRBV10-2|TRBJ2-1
CASGMGGEQFF
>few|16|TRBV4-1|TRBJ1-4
CASSLQPGQTNEKLFF
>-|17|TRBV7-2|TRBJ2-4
CASSLGPAGGAEGIQYF
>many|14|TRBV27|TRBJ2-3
CASSRRAQPDTQYF
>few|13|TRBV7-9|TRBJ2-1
CASSPRGNNEQFF
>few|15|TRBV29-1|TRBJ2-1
CSVYGTRLSYNEQFF
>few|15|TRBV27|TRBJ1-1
CASRLTLTGDTEAFF